These T cell receptor beta chains were read from a single sample in a study of blood T cell repertoires in COVID-19. Assay: immunoSEQ multiplex PCR; the TCRdb copy retains only in-frame clones and omits some. The sample shows more than 95,000 clones, more than 75% of them seen only once. The material sequenced was peripheral blood. Receptors were obtained from a human donor in a cohort sampled during active COVID-19. Each CDR3 is given with its conserved first and last residue. A D gene is named only where the DNA matches it firmly. Some rows have no size entry. The others give once, few or many, or a class for an expanded clone.

j_call,d_call,clone_size,v_call,cdr3_nt,cdr3_aa
TRBJ2-4,.,.,TRBV5-1,TGCGCCAGCAGTCAGAATGGGCAGGGTGAAAACATTCAGTACTTC,CASSQNGQGENIQYF
TRBJ1-4,.,.,TRBV4-2,TGTGCCAGCAGCCAGTTTACAGGGAATGAAAAACTGTTTTTT,CASSQFTGNEKLFF
TRBJ2-2,.,.,TRBV18,TGTGCCAGCTCACCACCCAACAGGGCCACCGGGGAGCTGTTTTTT,CASSPPNRATGELFF
TRBJ2-1,TRBD2,.,TRBV10-3,TGTGCCATCAGTGAGTCGATTCTGGCTAGCGGACGAAATGAGCAGTTCTTC,CAISESILASGRNEQFF
TRBJ2-7,TRBD2,few,TRBV11-2,TGTGCCAGCAGCTTATCCGGGACTAACTACGAGCAGTACTTC,CASSLSGTNYEQYF
TRBJ1-1,.,few,TRBV19,TGTGCCAGTAGTATGGTTAGTGTCGGCACTGAAGCTTTCTTT,CASSMVSVGTEAFF
TRBJ2-3,TRBD2,.,TRBV5-4,TGTGCCAGCAGCTTCGCTAGCGGGAGGCCTAGCACAGATACGCAGTATTTT,CASSFASGRPSTDTQYF
TRBJ1-3,TRBD1,once,TRBV19,TGTGCCAGTAGTATTCAGGGGGCGTTCGGAAACACCATATATTTT,CASSIQGAFGNTIYF
TRBJ2-5,TRBD2,.,TRBV29-1,TGCAGCGCTATAGGGACTAGCACCACGTACCAAGAGACCCAGTACTTC,CSAIGTSTTYQETQYF
TRBJ2-4,.,.,TRBV4-2,TGTGCCAGCAGCCAACTTCTAGAAAACATTCAGTACTTC,CASSQLLENIQYF
TRBJ2-7,.,.,TRBV28,TGTGCCAGCAGTGACAGGTACGAGCAGTACTTC,CASSDRYEQYF
TRBJ1-4,.,once,TRBV6-6,TGTGCCAGCAGTTACGTCGGTGGTGCTAATGAAAAACTGTTTTTT,CASSYVGGANEKLFF
TRBJ1-2,.,.,TRBV28,TGTGCCAGCAGTTACCGGGGAGCCGCTAACTATGGCTACACCTTC,CASSYRGAANYGYTF
TRBJ2-3,.,.,TRBV14,TGTGCCAGCAGCCCTCACGGCAGGGTAACGCAGTATTTT,CASSPHGRVTQYF
TRBJ2-7,TRBD2,.,TRBV2,TGTGCCAGCAGTGCTACCATAGCGGGGGCCGCCTACGAGCAGTACTTC,CASSATIAGAAYEQYF
TRBJ2-1,TRBD2,few,TRBV13,TGTGCCAGCAGCCCCCCAGTCGGTCTAGCGGGAGTGGGCGAGCAGTTCTTC,CASSPPVGLAGVGEQFF
TRBJ2-7,TRBD1,.,TRBV5-1,TGCGCCAGCAGCGCTAGACAGGGGGCGGGGGAGCAGTACTTC,CASSARQGAGEQYF
TRBJ1-2,.,.,TRBV2,TGTGCCAGCAGTGGGTATCGGGGGGGCGCCAGCTATGGCTACACCTTC,CASSGYRGGASYGYTF
TRBJ2-2,TRBD2,.,TRBV5-6,TGTGCCAGCAGCTTCGGACTAGCGGGAACCACCGGGGAGCTGTTTTTT,CASSFGLAGTTGELFF
TRBJ2-7,TRBD2,.,TRBV29-1,TGCAGCGTTGAAGATCTAAGCGGGACGAGGGAGCAGTACTTC,CSVEDLSGTREQYF
TRBJ1-5,TRBD1,.,TRBV2,TGTGCCAGCAGTGAAGGAGACAGGGTTGGTCAGCCCCAGCATTTT,CASSEGDRVGQPQHF
TRBJ1-3,.,.,TRBV6-5,TGTGCCAGCACCCCCAGGGCCGGAAACACCATATATTTT,CASTPRAGNTIYF
TRBJ2-2,.,.,TRBV2,TGTGCCAGCAGTGGGCCGGGCAGGGATGATAACACCGGGGAGCTGTTTTTT,CASSGPGRDDNTGELFF
TRBJ2-5,TRBD2,.,TRBV7-9,TGTGCCAGCAGCCGCTTTGGGGGGGTCAAAGAGACCCAGTACTTC,CASSRFGGVKETQYF
TRBJ2-3,.,.,TRBV6-5,TGTGCCAGCAGTCCGCCTGGGGGGGATACGCAGTATTTT,CASSPPGGDTQYF
TRBJ2-1,TRBD2,.,TRBV7-2,TGTGCCAGCAGCTTAGAATTACTAGCGGGACTCTCCTACAATGAGCAGTTCTTC,CASSLELLAGLSYNEQFF
TRBJ1-2,.,.,TRBV12-5,TGTGCTAGTGGTTCGACCGTCAGGGATGGCTACACCTTC,CASGSTVRDGYTF
TRBJ1-2,.,.,TRBV19,TGTGCCAGTAGCAGATACGGGACATCCTATGGCTACACCTTC,CASSRYGTSYGYTF
TRBJ2-2,TRBD1,.,TRBV5-1,TGCGCCAGCAGCACCTGGACAGGTCGGACCGGGGAGCTGTTTTTT,CASSTWTGRTGELFF
TRBJ1-2,.,.,TRBV29-1,TGCAGCGTTGACGGGGGGAAAGACTATGGCTACACCTTC,CSVDGGKDYGYTF
TRBJ1-2,TRBD1,.,TRBV7-9,TGTGCCAGCAGCTTATTTCGACAGGGACCCGCGGCGTATGGCTACACCTTC,CASSLFRQGPAAYGYTF
TRBJ2-3,TRBD2,.,TRBV9,TGTGCCAGCAGCGTAGCACGCGCGGGGGGGCAATTCACAGATACGCAGTATTTT,CASSVARAGGQFTDTQYF
TRBJ1-5,.,.,TRBV9,TGTGCCAGCAGCGTAGCTGGCACAGACGGTCAGCCCCAGCATTTT,CASSVAGTDGQPQHF
TRBJ2-5,TRBD2,.,TRBV20-1,TGCAGTGCTAGTACTTGGGCTAGCGGGGGGATGGAGACCCAGTACTTC,CSASTWASGGMETQYF
TRBJ2-2,TRBD2,.,TRBV3-1/TRBV3-2,TGTGCCAGCAGCCAAGGTCTAGCGGGAATCACCGGGGAGCTGTTTTTT,CASSQGLAGITGELFF
TRBJ2-3,.,.,TRBV10-3,TGTGCCATCAGTGAGGGGGAAAGGGGAACAGATACGCAGTATTTT,CAISEGERGTDTQYF
TRBJ2-1,TRBD1,.,TRBV3-1/TRBV3-2,TGTGCCAGCAGCGATGGGACAGCTAATGAGCAGTTCTTC,CASSDGTANEQFF
TRBJ2-3,TRBD1,.,TRBV10-3,TGTGCCACCGGGAGCATCGGACAGGGGGCAGATACGCAGTATTTT,CATGSIGQGADTQYF
TRBJ2-7,TRBD1,few,TRBV28,TGTGCCAGCAGTTCTTATCATCCGGGGACAGGAGAGTACTACGAGCAGTACTTC,CASSSYHPGTGEYYEQYF